One and the same sample provided the 7 T cell receptor beta chains below, sequenced in a study of blood T cells in healthy people across ages. Through a sample-barcoded 5' primer and a J-beta primer mix, a second PCR was run for roughly 6 to 12 cycles. MiXCR, run by TCRdb on the 5' RACE reads, gives a single entry per CDR3 protein. The data show about 1,500,000 distinct CDR3 sequences, about 43% seen once. Sequencing was performed on blood. These receptors all stem from a young woman in good health.

The CDR3 spells CSARDGREGDTQYF. The CDR3 bases are TGCAGTGCTAGAGATGGGCGGGAGGGAGATACGCAGTATTTT. The J gene is TRBJ2-3, the V gene TRBV20-1; TRBD2 agrees at 9 bases. The CDR3 is 14 amino acids. The ends lost 0 bases at V and 5 bases at J; junction bases unmatched: 3. CDR1 and CDR2 (germline): DFQATT, SNEGSKA (reference sequence).

This clonotype was seen many times. The chain carries TRBV7-9 and TRBJ2-1; the D is unclear. Trimming cost V 3 bases and J 5 bases, with 5 bases left between them. The CDR3 contains 12 residues. CDR1 and CDR2 (germline): SEHNR, FQNEAQ (reference sequence). The CDR3, as DNA: TGTGCCAGCAGCTTTGGGGACAATGAGCAGTTCTTC. Protein: CASSFGDNEQFF.

This rearrangement joins TRBV7-3 to TRBJ2-5, with 7 positions matching TRBD1. Germline V gene data show CDR1 as SGHTA and CDR2 as FQGTGA. The J segment lost 1 base and the V segment lost 1 base, leaving 3 bases of the junction unmatched. This CDR3 has 15 residues. Here the CDR3 DNA reads TGTGCCAGCAGCTTAAAGGGGGCGTCCCAAGAGACCCAGTACTTC. It codes for CASSLKGASQETQYF.

In this sample, this clonotype turned up once. The chain couples TRBV6-6 to TRBJ2-3; D is undetermined. Germline V CDR1 and CDR2: MNHNY, SVGAGI (reference sequence). The CDR3 spans 15 residues. V was pared by 0 bases and J by 2 bases, with 9 bases between. The chain's CDR3 is CASSYSGSDTDTQYF. The DNA for the CDR3 is TGTGCCAGCAGTTACTCGGGGTCAGACACAGATACGCAGTATTTT.

This chain connects TRBV20-1 to TRBJ1-5; D call uncertain. The germline CDR1 and CDR2 sequences are DFQATT and SNEGSKA (reference sequence). Deletions cut 2 bases from V and 4 bases from J, with 15 bases between. This CDR3 has 15 residues. The CDR3 loop reads CSARMNGGENQPQHF. CDR3 bases: TGCAGTGCTAGAATGAATGGTGGGGAAAATCAGCCCCAGCATTTT.

The chain links TRBV2 to TRBJ2-1; D might be TRBD1 or TRBD2, each matching 5 bases. The CDR3 is 14 amino acids. Deletions cut 7 bases from V and 10 bases from J, with 20 bases between. CDR1 is SNHLY, CDR2 FYNNEI, per germline. CDR3 residues: CASTGEVVRGEQFF. For the CDR3, the DNA is TGTGCCAGCACCGGCGAGGTGGTCCGGGGCGAGCAGTTCTTC.

V is TRBV6-2 or TRBV6-3 and J is TRBJ2-3; no clear D gene. This CDR3 comprises 13 residues. Trimming removed 7 bases from V and 5 bases from J, with 13 bases in between. In germline, CDR1 is MNHEY, CDR2 SVGEGT. The CDR3: CASITLGRDTQYF. The CDR3 DNA reads as TGTGCCAGCATCACCCTTGGCAGAGATACGCAGTATTTT.